Presented here are 4 T cell receptor beta chains from one specimen sequenced in a study of cytomegalovirus exposure and HLA in healthy donors. PCR amplification relied on 60 Vbeta primers (plus 13 Jbeta primers). Repertoires were generated with immunoSEQ multiplex PCR, while TCRdb's copy carries only in-frame clones and drops some. The sample carries 150,000 or so clones, more than 60% recorded once. Source material: PBMCs. These receptors all come from a man aged 30 to 45 in good health and CMV-seropositive.

The chain joins TRBV27 to TRBJ2-7, with D perhaps matching TRBD2 (5 bases). CDR1 MNHEY and CDR2 SMNVEV come from the germline V gene (reference sequence). Between the trimmed V and J ends, which lost 2 bases and 6 bases, there was a span of 14 bases. This CDR3 has 14 residues. Written as DNA, the CDR3 is TGTGCCAGCAGTTTAGGAGGCCCTCAAGGCGAGCAGTACTTC. Translated: CASSLGGPQGEQYF.

This clone was found a few times. The V gene is TRBV30, the J gene TRBJ1-1, with TRBD1 as a possible D gene (6 bases). Germline CDR1 reads GTSNPN; CDR2 reads SVGIG (reference sequence). This CDR3 is 14 amino acids long. The germline V and J ends were trimmed by 5 bases and 0 bases, with 13 bases remaining between them. CDR3 amino acids: CAWGQPPMNTEAFF. The CDR3 bases are TGTGCCTGGGGACAGCCACCTATGAACACTGAAGCTTTCTTT.

The chain couples TRBV20-1 to TRBJ1-1; D uncertain. This CDR3 is built from 11 residues. Germline assignment: CDR1 DFQATT and CDR2 SNEGSKA (reference sequence). Trimming cost V 6 bases and J 5 bases, with 10 bases left between them. CDR3 DNA sequence: TGCAGTGCGCCCGGGTGGACTGAAGCTTTCTTT. As protein: CSAPGWTEAFF.

This chain joins TRBV14 and TRBJ1-4; D perhaps matches TRBD1 (5 bases). The CDR3 runs to 14 residues. CDR1 is SGHDN, CDR2 FVKESK, per germline. The V gene lost 4 bases and the J gene lost 6 bases, with 12 bases spanning the gap. The CDR3 reads CASSRLKGDEKLFF. In DNA, the CDR3 is TGTGCCAGCAGCCGGTTGAAAGGGGATGAAAAACTGTTTTTT.